This T cell receptor (beta chain) was documented in a study of blood T cells in healthy people across ages. Study outcomes and limitations: Not knowing donor CMV status may have confounded expanded clonotype changes. Long-lived donors had more naive CD4+ cells and higher diversity than aged donors.

V was pared by 4 bases and J by 6 bases, with 14 bases between. The CDR3 runs 14 residues. Germline loops: CDR1 SGHAT, CDR2 FQNNGV. Primed by a sample-barcoded 5' primer and a J-beta primer mix, a second PCR proceeded for roughly 6 to 12 cycles. Each cDNA molecule was tagged by a template-switch adaptor that had 12 random nucleotides. Each CDR3 protein gets one entry after TCRdb re-called the 5' RACE reads with MiXCR. The top ten clones hold about 32% of a sample with about 670,000 distinct CDR3 sequences, around 41% of them seen once. The sample holds one count of this clonotype. Its antigen remains unknown.

This receptor was identified in a man aged 80 or over in good health. Specimen: blood. This chain joins TRBV11-2 and TRBJ2-3; D unresolved. Here the CDR3 reads CASSSFAPGDTQYF. The CDR3 nucleotides read TGTGCCAGCAGCTCCTTCGCACCTGGGGATACGCAGTATTTT.